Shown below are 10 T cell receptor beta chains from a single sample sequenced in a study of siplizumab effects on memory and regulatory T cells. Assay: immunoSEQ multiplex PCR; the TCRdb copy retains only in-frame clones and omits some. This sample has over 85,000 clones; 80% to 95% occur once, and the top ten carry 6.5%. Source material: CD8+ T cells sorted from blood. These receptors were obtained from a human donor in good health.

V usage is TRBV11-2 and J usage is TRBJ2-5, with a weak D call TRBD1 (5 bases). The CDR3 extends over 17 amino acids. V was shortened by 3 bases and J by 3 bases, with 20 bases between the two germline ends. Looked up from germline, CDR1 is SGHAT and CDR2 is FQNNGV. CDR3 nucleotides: TGTGCCAGCAGCTTGATAACGGACACCGATCAGAAAGAGACCCAGTACTTC. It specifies CASSLITDTDQKETQYF.

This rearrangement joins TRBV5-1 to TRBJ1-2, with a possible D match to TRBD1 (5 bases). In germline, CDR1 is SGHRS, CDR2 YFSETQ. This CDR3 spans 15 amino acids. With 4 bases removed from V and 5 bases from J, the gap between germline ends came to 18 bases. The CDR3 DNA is TGCGCCAGCAGCCAGCTGGGGGGTTACCCGTATGGCTACACCTTC. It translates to CASSQLGGYPYGYTF. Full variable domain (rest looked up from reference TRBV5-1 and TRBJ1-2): KAGVTQTPRYLIKTRGQQVTLSCSPISGHRSVSWYQQTPGQGLQFLFEYFSETQRNKGNFPGRFSGRQFSNSRSEMNVSTLELGDSALYLCASSQLGGYPYGYTFGSGTRLTVV.

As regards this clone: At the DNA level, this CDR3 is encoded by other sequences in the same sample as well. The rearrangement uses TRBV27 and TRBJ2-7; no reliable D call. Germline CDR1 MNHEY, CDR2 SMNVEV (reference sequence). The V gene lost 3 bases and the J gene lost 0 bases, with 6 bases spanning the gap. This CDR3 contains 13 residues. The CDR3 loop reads CASSFGGSYEQYF. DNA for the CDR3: TGTGCCAGCAGTTTTGGCGGCTCCTACGAGCAGTACTTC.

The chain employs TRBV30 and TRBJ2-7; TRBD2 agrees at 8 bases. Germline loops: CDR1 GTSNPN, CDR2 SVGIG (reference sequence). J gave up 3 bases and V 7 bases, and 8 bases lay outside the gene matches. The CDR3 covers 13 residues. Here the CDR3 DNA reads TGTGCCTCCGCGGCTAGCGGGCACTACGAGCAGTACTTC. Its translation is CASAASGHYEQYF.

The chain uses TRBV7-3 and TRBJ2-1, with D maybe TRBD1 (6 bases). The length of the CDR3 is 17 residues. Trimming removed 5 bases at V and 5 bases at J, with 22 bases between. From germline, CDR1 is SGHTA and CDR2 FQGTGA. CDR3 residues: CASSETGLLQIHNEQFF. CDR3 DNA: TGTGCCAGCAGCGAAACAGGGTTGCTTCAGATACACAATGAGCAGTTCTTC.

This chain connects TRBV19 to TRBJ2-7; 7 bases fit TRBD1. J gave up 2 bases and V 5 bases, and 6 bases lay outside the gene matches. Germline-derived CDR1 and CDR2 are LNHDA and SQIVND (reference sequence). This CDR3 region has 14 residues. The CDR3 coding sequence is TGTGCCAGTAGTCCCCGACAGGGACCCTACGAGCAGTACTTC. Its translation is CASSPRQGPYEQYF.

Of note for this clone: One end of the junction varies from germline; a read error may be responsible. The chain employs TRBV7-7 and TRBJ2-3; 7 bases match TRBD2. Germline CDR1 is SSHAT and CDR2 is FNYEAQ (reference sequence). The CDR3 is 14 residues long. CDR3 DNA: TGTGCTAGCAGCTTATGGGGGGGTACAGATACGCAGTATTTT. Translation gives CASSLWGGTDTQYF.

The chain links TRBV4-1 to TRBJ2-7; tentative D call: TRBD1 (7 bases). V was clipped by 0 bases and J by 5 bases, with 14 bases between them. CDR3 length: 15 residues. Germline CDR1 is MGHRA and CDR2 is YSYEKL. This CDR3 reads CASSQEGRGDHEQYF. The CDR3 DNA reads TGCGCCAGCAGCCAAGAGGGCAGGGGGGACCACGAGCAGTACTTC.

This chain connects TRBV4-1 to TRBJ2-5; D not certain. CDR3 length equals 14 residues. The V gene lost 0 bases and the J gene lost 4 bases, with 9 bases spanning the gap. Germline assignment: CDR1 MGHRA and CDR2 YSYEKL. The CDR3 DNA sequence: TGCGCCAGCAGCCAAGATGGCAGTCGAGAGACCCAGTACTTC. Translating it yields CASSQDGSRETQYF.

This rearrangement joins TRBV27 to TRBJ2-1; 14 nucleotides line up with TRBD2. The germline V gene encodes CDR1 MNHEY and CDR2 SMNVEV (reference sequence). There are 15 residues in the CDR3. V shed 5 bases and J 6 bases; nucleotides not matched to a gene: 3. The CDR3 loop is CASSPGLAGVNEQFF. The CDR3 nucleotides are TGTGCCAGCAGTCCGGGACTAGCGGGAGTCAATGAGCAGTTCTTC.